Each of the 16 T cell receptor beta chains below was sequenced from the same sample in a study of control samples from healthy donors and cancer patients. Libraries were prepared by immunoSEQ multiplex PCR; TCRdb keeps only in-frame clonotypes and omits some of them. The sample has roughly 52,000 clones; around 96% are singletons. The sequenced sample consisted of blood. These receptors came from a woman aged 25 to 39 in good health.

The chain carries TRBV6-5 and TRBJ2-1; TRBD2 might be the D (7 bases). The length of the CDR3 is 16 residues. V lost 4 bases and J lost 2, with 15 bases in between. The V gene's germline CDR1 is MNHEY and CDR2 SVGAGI. The CDR3 sequence: CASSSPGGGTYNEQFF. As DNA, the CDR3 is TGTGCCAGCAGTTCCCCGGGGGGCGGAACCTACAATGAGCAGTTCTTC.

The chain links TRBV6-6 to TRBJ2-7; D gene uncertain. This CDR3 is 11 amino acids long. The germline V and J ends were trimmed by 0 bases and 6 bases, with 3 bases remaining between them. Germline CDR1 is MNHNY and CDR2 is SVGAGI (reference sequence). The CDR3 spells CASSYSIEQYF. The CDR3 DNA follows: TGTGCCAGCAGTTACTCCATCGAGCAGTACTTC.

The rearrangement links TRBV6-5 to TRBJ1-1; 7 nucleotides line up with TRBD1. Looked up from germline, CDR1 is MNHEY and CDR2 is SVGAGI. This CDR3 is built from 12 residues. The V and J ends lost 6 bases and 6 bases, in that order; junction bases with no gene match: 4. The CDR3: CASRQGQAEAFF. The DNA of the CDR3 is TGTGCCAGCAGACAAGGACAGGCTGAAGCTTTCTTT.

This chain links TRBV28 with TRBJ2-5; 8 nucleotides agree with TRBD1. The CDR3 is made up of 15 amino acids. J was trimmed by 4 bases and V by 5 bases; bases with no gene match: 9. Germline V gene data show CDR1 as MDHEN and CDR2 as SYDVKM. CDR3 region: CASSPPGQEAETQYF. The CDR3 nucleotides are TGTGCCAGCAGTCCTCCGGGACAGGAGGCAGAGACCCAGTACTTC.

The chain uses TRBV2 and TRBJ2-1; TRBD2 agrees at 14 bases. The CDR3 contains 16 residues. CDR1 SNHLY and CDR2 FYNNEI come from the germline V gene. The trim removed 4 bases at V and 9 bases at J, leaving 8 bases unmatched. CDR3 nucleotides: TGTGCCAGCAGTGTGGGGACTAGCGGGAGATGGGGTGAGCAGTTCTTC. Its translation is CASSVGTSGRWGEQFF.

This clone was observed once. The chain combines TRBV27 with TRBJ1-2, with 10 bases fitting TRBD1. The germline V gene encodes CDR1 MNHEY and CDR2 SMNVEV (reference sequence). The V segment lost 2 bases and the J segment 9 bases; nucleotides outside the gene matches: 15. The CDR3 is 17 residues long. The chain's CDR3 is CASSLREAGTGAVRYTF. CDR3 bases: TGTGCCAGCAGTTTACGCGAGGCCGGGACAGGGGCCGTCCGCTACACCTTC.

This sequence joins TRBV2 and TRBJ2-7; maybe TRBD2 (5 bases). The germline V gene encodes CDR1 SNHLY and CDR2 FYNNEI. With 5 bases removed from V and 3 bases from J, the gap between germline ends came to 20 bases. CDR3 length: 16 residues. The CDR3, as DNA: TGTGCCAGCAGTCGCATCCTAGTTGGGAGAGACTACGAGCAGTACTTC. Amino acids: CASSRILVGRDYEQYF.

This chain joins TRBV30 and TRBJ1-4; 7 bases are a match to TRBD1. V dropped 0 bases and J dropped 10; count of bases not matched to a gene: 8. Germline CDR1 GTSNPN, CDR2 SVGIG (reference sequence). This CDR3 has 14 residues. The CDR3 DNA sequence: TGTGCCTGGAGTGTACGGGGGAACAGGGGAAAACTGTTTTTT. This sequence encodes CAWSVRGNRGKLFF.

The genes are TRBV6-5 and TRBJ1-2; D not certain. Trimming cost V 2 bases and J 8 bases, with 15 bases left between them. The germline gives CDR1 MNHEY, CDR2 SVGAGI. The CDR3 sequence is 14 residues long. The CDR3 DNA sequence: TGTGCCAGCAGTTACCGCTCGGGGTTGGGAGGCTACACCTTC. It translates to CASSYRSGLGGYTF.

The V gene is TRBV11-2, the J gene TRBJ2-1, with 7 bases aligning to TRBD2. Germline loops: CDR1 SGHAT, CDR2 FQNNGV. The CDR3 covers 17 residues. J was trimmed by 0 bases and V by 0 bases; bases with no gene match: 5. The CDR3 sequence: CASSLDPGTISYNEQFF. The CDR3 region has the DNA TGTGCCAGCAGCTTAGATCCGGGGACTATCTCCTACAATGAGCAGTTCTTC.

The CDR3 sequence: CASSTQGPGGANVLTF. CDR3 coding DNA: TGTGCCAGTAGTACGCAGGGCCCGGGGGGGGCCAACGTCCTGACTTTC. The J gene is TRBJ2-6, the V gene TRBV19; the D gene could be TRBD1 or TRBD2 (5 bases each). This CDR3 has 16 residues. Germline V gene lookup returns CDR1 LNHDA and CDR2 SQIVND (reference sequence). Trimming removed 4 bases from V and 4 bases from J, with 14 bases in between. Using reference TRBV19 and TRBJ2-6 for the parts outside the CDR3, the full variable domain is DGGITQSPKYLFRKEGQNVTLSCEQNLNHDAMYWYRQDPGQGLRLIYYSQIVNDFQKGDIAEGYSVSREKKESFPLTVTSAQKNPTAFYLCASSTQGPGGANVLTFGAGSRLTVL.

The V and J genes are TRBV12-3 or TRBV12-4 and TRBJ1-1; 8 bases agree with TRBD1. CDR3 length: 13 amino acids. The V and J ends lost 6 bases and 5 bases, in that order; junction bases with no gene match: 5. Written as DNA, the CDR3 is TGTGCCAGCAGGGACAGGGAGAGGACTGAAGCTTTCTTT. It is translated as CASRDRERTEAFF.

CDR3 DNA: TGTGCCAGCAGCTTCCAAGGACTAGCGCGGGAGCAGTACTTC. This sequence encodes CASSFQGLAREQYF. The chain joins TRBV7-6 to TRBJ2-7; TRBD2 matches 9 bases. The CDR3 runs to 14 residues. In germline, CDR1 is SGHVS, CDR2 FNYEAQ. The ends lost 3 bases at V and 7 bases at J; junction bases unmatched: 7.

A single count supports this clone. CDR3 region: CASSLGTRAYEQYF. DNA for the CDR3: TGTGCCAGCAGCCTAGGGACTAGAGCGTACGAGCAGTACTTC. The chain recombines TRBV7-9 with TRBJ2-7, with 8 nucleotides matching TRBD2. Trimming cost V 5 bases and J 4 bases; bases outside gene matches: 7. This CDR3 region has 14 residues. The germline V gene has CDR1 SEHNR and CDR2 FQNEAQ (reference sequence).

This sequence joins TRBV25-1 and TRBJ1-4, with 8 bases fitting TRBD1. Germline-derived CDR1 and CDR2 are MGHDK and SYGVNS. With 4 bases clipped from V and 7 bases from J, the junction kept 8 bases outside the gene matches. The CDR3 sequence is 15 residues long. The CDR3 DNA reads TGTGCCAGCAGTGCCCTGAGGACAGGGCGTGAAAAACTGTTTTTT. This encodes CASSALRTGREKLFF.

The gene calls are TRBV3-1 (or the pseudogene TRBV3-2) and TRBJ2-1; the match to TRBD2 covers 12 bases. The V gene end was trimmed by 1 base and the J gene end by 5 bases; junction bases not matched to a gene: 3. This CDR3 comprises 16 residues. Germline values: CDR1 LGHDT, CDR2 YNNKEL (reference sequence). CDR3 nucleotide sequence: TGTGCCAGCAGCCAAGCACTAGCGGGAGGAAACAATGAGCAGTTCTTC. Its translation: CASSQALAGGNNEQFF.